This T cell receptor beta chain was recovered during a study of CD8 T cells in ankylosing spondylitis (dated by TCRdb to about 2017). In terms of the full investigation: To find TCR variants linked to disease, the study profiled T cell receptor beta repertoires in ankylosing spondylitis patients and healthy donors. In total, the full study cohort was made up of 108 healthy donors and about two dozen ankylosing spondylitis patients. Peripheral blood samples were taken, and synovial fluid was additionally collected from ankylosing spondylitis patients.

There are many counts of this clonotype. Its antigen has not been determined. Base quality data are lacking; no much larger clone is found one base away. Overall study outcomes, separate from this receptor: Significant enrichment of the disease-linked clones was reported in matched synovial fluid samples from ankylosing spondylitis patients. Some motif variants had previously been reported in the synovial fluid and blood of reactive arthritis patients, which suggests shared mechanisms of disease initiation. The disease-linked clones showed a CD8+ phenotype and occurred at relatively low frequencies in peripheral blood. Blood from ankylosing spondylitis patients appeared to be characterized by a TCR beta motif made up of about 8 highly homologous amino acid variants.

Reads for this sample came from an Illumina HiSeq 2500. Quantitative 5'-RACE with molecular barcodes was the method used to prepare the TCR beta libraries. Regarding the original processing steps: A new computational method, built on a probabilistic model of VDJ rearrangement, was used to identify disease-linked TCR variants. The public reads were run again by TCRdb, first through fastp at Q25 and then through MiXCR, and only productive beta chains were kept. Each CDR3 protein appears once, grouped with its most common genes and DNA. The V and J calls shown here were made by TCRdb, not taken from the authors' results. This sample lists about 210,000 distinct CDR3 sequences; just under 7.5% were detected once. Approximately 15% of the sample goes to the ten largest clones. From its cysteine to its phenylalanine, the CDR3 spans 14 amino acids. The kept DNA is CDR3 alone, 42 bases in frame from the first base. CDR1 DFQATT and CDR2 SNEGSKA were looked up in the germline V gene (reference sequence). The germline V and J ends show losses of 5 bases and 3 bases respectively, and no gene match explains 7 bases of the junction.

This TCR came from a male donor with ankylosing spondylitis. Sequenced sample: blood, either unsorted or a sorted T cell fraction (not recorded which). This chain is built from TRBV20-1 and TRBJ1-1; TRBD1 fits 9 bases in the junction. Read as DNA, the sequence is TGCAGTGCTTTCCGGGACAGGGTGTACACTGAAGCTTTCTTT. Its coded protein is CSAFRDRVYTEAFF.